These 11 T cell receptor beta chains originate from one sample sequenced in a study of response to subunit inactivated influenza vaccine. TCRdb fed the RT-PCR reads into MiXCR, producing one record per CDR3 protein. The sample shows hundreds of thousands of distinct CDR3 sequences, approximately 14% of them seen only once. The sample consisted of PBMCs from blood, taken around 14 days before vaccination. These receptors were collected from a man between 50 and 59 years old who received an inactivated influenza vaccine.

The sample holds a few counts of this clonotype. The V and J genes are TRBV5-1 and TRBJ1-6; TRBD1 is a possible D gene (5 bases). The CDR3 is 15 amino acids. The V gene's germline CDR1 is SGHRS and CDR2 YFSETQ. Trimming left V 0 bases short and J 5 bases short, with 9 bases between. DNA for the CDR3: TGCGCCAGCAGCTTGGAGGGACTGGATAATTCACCCCTCCACTTT. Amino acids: CASSLEGLDNSPLHF.

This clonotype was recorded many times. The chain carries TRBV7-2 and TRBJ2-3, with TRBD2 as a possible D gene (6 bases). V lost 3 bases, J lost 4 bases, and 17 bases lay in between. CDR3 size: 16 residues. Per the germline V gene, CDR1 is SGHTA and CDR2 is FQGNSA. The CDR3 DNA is TGTGCCAGCAGCTTCCTAGCGACCCCACTGGCAGATACGCAGTATTTT. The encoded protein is CASSFLATPLADTQYF.

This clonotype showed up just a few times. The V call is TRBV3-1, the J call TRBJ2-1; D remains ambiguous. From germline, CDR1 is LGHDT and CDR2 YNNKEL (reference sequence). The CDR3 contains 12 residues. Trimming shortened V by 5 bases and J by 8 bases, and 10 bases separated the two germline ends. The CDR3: CASSSRGDEQFF. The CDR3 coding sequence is TGTGCCAGCAGCTCCAGAGGCGATGAGCAGTTCTTC.

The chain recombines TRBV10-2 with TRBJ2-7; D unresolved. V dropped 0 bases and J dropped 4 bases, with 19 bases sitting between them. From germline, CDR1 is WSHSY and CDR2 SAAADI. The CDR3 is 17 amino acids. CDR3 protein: CASSESNERLLVYEQYF. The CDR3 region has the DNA TGCGCCAGCAGTGAGTCGAACGAGAGGCTCCTCGTGTACGAGCAGTACTTC.

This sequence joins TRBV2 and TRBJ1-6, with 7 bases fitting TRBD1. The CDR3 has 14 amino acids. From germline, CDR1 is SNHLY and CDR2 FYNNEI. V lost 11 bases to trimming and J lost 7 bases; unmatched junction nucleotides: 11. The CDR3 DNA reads TGTGCCGCGGCCCCCGACAGGGCCAATTCACCCCTCCACTTT. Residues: CAAAPDRANSPLHF.

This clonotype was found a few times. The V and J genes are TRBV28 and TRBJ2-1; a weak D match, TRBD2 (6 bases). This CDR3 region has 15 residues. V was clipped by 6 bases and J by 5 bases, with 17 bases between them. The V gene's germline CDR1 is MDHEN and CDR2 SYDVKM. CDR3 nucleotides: TGTGCCAGCAGCCCGCCCGGAGGGCGTAACAATGAGCAGTTCTTC. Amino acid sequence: CASSPPGGRNNEQFF.

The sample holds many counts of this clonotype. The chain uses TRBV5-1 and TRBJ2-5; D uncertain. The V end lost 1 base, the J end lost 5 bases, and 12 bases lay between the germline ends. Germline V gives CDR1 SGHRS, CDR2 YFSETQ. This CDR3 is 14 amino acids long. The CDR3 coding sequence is TGCGCCAGCAGCTTGTGGGGTGGCCGGGAGACCCAGTACTTC. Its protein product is CASSLWGGRETQYF.

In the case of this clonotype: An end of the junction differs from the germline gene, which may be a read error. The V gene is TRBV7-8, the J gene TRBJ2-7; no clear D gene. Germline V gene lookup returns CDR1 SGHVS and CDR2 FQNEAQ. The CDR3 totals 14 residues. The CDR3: CASTIGHNPTNRDF. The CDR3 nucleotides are TGTGCCAGCACCATTGGTCACAACCCTACGAATAGGGACTTC.

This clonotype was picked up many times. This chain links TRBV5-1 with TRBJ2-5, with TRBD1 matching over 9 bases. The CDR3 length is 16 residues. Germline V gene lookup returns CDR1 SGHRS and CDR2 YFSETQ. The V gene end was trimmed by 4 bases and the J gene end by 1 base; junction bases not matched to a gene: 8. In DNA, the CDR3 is TGCGCCAGCAGCCCCTTCGGGGACAGGGTCCAAGAGACCCAGTACTTC. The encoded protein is CASSPFGDRVQETQYF.

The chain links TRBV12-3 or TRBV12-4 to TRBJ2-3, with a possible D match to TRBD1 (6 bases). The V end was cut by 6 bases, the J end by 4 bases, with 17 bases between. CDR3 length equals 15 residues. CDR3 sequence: CASRSTGSGADTQYF. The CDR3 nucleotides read TGTGCCAGCAGGTCTACAGGGTCCGGTGCAGATACGCAGTATTTT.

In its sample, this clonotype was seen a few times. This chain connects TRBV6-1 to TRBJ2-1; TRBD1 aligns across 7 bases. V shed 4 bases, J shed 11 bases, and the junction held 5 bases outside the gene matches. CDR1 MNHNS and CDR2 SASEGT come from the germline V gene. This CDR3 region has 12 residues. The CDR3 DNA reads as TGTGCCAGCAGTGCCTTGACAGGGCAGCAGTTCTTC. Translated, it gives CASSALTGQQFF.